The present T cell receptor beta chain was sequenced within a study of Graves' ophthalmopathy and Graves' hyperthyroidism (dated by TCRdb to about 2018). In terms of the full investigation: Peripheral blood was collected at initial diagnosis, before any treatment. To tell Graves' ophthalmopathy apart from Graves' hyperthyroidism, and to predict which patients would progress to ophthalmopathy, the study relied on TCR beta repertoire signatures. In total, 135 blood samples were TCR-sequenced: 40 to 45 ophthalmopathy, under 80 hyperthyroidism and some 17 hyperthyroidism-to-ophthalmopathy patients. To explore V-J signatures distinguishing ophthalmopathy from hyperthyroidism, a discovery set of approximately 100 patients (fewer than 45 ophthalmopathy, about 57 stable hyperthyroidism) was enrolled. The independent validation cohort included roughly 19 hyperthyroidism patients plus 17 patients who later progressed from hyperthyroidism to ophthalmopathy. In five or six hyperthyroidism patients, T-cell repertoires of thyroid tissue and blood were compared. After sampling, hyperthyroidism patients received methimazole starting at 30 mg daily, and ophthalmopathy patients received high-dose intravenous methylprednisolone. Paper-wide results and their limitations: In validation, the model predicted ophthalmopathy progression with roughly 68% sensitivity and roughly 72% specificity; fewer than 15 predicted patients were CT-confirmed with GO in a median of approximately six months. Most expanded thyroid clonotypes with a frequency above 0.001 also appeared in blood, which suggests that blood repertoires may reflect the immune response in the thyroid. Sample size was not predetermined statistically, and investigators were not blinded to group allocation. In cross-validation, the 13-signature model distinguished ophthalmopathy from stable hyperthyroidism with 85% to 90% sensitivity and just under 84% specificity, and in the test set the corresponding values were roughly 80% and 76%.

Per the germline V gene, SGHVS is the CDR1 and FNYEAQ is the CDR2. The CDR3 runs 14 amino acids, cysteine and phenylalanine included. Of the read, only the CDR3 DNA is kept; its 42 bases are in frame from base 1. The V end gives up 5 bases and the J end 5 bases, leaving 7 bases in the junction not matched to a gene. This clonotype came up many times. The clone's antigen remains unknown. No clone much larger than this one lies a single base away; base qualities are absent. Ophthalmopathy patients were characterized by moderately to severely active disease, a Clinical Activity Score of at least 3, a NOSPECS grade of at least 4, and a disease duration under 3 months. Patients with other autoimmune diseases, uncontrolled infections, pregnancy or lactation were excluded from the study. Diagnosis relied on clinical symptoms, serum thyroxine, TRAb, thyroid ultrasound and orbital computed tomography. PBMCs were isolated from 10 ml of fresh peripheral blood by Ficoll-Paque density gradient centrifugation. Total RNA was extracted with Trizol reagent and quality-checked on an Agilent 2100 Bioanalyzer.

For repertoire sequencing, TCR beta CDR3 regions were amplified from RNA transcripts. The first round was an RT-PCR using HTBI primers with the Qiagen OneStep RT-PCR kit, and this first round was followed by a second-round multiplex PCR, then size selection and purification. The libraries underwent paired-end sequencing with 100 bp reads on an Illumina HiSeq2000. Per the authors' processing: Reads were processed with SOAPnuke, discarding reads with adapters, uncalled bases, mean Phred below 15, or no exact constant-primer or identifier match. High-quality paired reads were merged with COPE v1.2.5. Unique nucleotide sequences were defined as clonotypes and aligned to IMGT TRB V, D and J references using MiTCR v1.1. Only V-J combinations with frequency above 0.0001 were analysed, covering more than 99% of repertoires. For each V-J combination, a TCR clonal expansion and chaos score was defined as the ratio of F50 clonal expansion to chaos observed in the TCRdist matrix. Welch's t-statistics and random forest were used to narrow the features down to approximately 13 V-J combinations, which were then fed into a naive Bayes classifier. The similarity between thyroid and blood repertoires was quantified using the Morisita-Horn index. The raw public reads went through TCRdb reprocessing: fastp at Q25, MiXCR clone calling, in-frame beta chains kept. Entries are consolidated by CDR3 protein sequence, retaining the most common genes and DNA. The V and J calls come from TCRdb's annotation, not from the publication. This sample holds over 650,000 distinct CDR3 sequences; roughly 39% were observed only once. The top ten hold more than 2.5% of the sample.

This clonotype was obtained from an adult man with Graves' ophthalmopathy. The material sequenced was peripheral blood. The chain was built from TRBV7-6 and TRBJ1-1; the central 8 bases match TRBD1. The DNA reads as follows: TGTGCCAGCAGCCCCAATACAGGGGGGACTGAAGCTTTCTTT. This is translated as CASSPNTGGTEAFF.